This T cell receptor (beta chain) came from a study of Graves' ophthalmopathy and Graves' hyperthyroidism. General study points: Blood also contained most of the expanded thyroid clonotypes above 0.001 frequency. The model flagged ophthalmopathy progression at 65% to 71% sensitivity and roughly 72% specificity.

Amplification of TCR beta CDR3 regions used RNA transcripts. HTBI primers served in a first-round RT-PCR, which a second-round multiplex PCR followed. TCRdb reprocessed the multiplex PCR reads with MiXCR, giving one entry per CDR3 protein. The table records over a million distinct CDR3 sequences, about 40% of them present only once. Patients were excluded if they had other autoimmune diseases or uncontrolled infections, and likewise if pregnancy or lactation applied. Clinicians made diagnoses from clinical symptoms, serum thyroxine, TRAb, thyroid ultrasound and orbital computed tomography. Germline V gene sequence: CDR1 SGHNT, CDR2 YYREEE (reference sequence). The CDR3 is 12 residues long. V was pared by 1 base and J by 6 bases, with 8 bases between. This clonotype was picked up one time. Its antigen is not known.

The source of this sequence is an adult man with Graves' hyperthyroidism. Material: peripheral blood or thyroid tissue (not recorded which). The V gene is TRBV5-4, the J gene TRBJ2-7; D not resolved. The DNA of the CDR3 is TGTGCCAGCAGCTTGTGGCAGAGCGAGCAGTACTTC. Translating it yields CASSLWQSEQYF.